The following is a TCR beta chain sequence with its context. These data belong to a study of blood T cell repertoires in COVID-19. Study context: Acute and convalescent COVID-19 specimens originated in the United States, Italy and Spain.

As originally analysed: By means of reference gene primer amplification, nucleated cell counts were estimated. This table comes from immunoSEQ multiplex PCR, and its TCRdb copy is limited to in-frame clones, with some not included. V and J calls plus clone size are reproduced from that table; the DNA served to infer D and trimming. The data show 200,000 to 250,000 clones, 65% to 90% seen once. Germline V gives CDR1 LGHDT, CDR2 YNNKEL (reference sequence). There are 16 residues in the CDR3. Trimming cost V 0 bases and J 0 bases, with 9 bases left between them. Sequenced: peripheral blood. This receptor was obtained from a woman aged 65 to 85 with COVID-19, enrolled during active disease. V and J are TRBV3-1 (or the pseudogene TRBV3-2) and TRBJ2-1, with D hard to call. The DNA of the CDR3 is TGTGCCAGCAGCCAAGAGTTACCACTCTCCTACAATGAGCAGTTCTTC. Translation: CASSQELPLSYNEQFF.